The 7 T cell receptor beta chains in this list originate from one sample, sequenced in a study of shared clonotypes between healthy human individuals. Repertoires were generated with immunoSEQ multiplex PCR, while TCRdb's copy carries only in-frame clones and drops some. Of millions of clones detected, approximately 94% appear once; the ten largest clones hold 0.11% to 0.15%. The sequenced material came from naive CD4+ T cells sorted from blood. The subset is: CD45RA+ positively selected. The source is a man aged 18-30 years in good health.

The rearrangement joins TRBV2 to TRBJ2-1; D unclear. The V gene's germline CDR1 is SNHLY and CDR2 FYNNEI. The CDR3 spans 16 residues. V gave up 1 base and J gave up 0 bases, with 10 bases separating them. The CDR3 bases are TGTGCCAGCAGTGAAGTACGGAGAGCCTCCTACAATGAGCAGTTCTTC. Its translation is CASSEVRRASYNEQFF.

In its sample, this clone was seen once. The chain carries TRBV6-1 and TRBJ2-7; D assignment may be TRBD1 or TRBD2 (6 bases each). Germline assignment: CDR1 MNHNS and CDR2 SASEGT. The CDR3 loop spans 13 amino acids. V was cut by 10 bases and J by 3 bases, with 16 bases left in between. CDR3 DNA: TGTGCCATCAGGGGACTCCTATACTACGAGCAGTACTTC. It codes for CAIRGLLYYEQYF.

The chain links TRBV5-6 to TRBJ2-5, with 13 bases identical to TRBD2. The J segment lost 5 bases and the V segment lost 1 base, leaving 5 bases of the junction unmatched. There are 16 residues in the CDR3. Germline V gene data show CDR1 as SGHDT and CDR2 as YYEEEE. The CDR3 reads CASSLTSGRAAETQYF. The CDR3, as DNA: TGTGCCAGCAGCTTGACTAGCGGGAGGGCCGCGGAGACCCAGTACTTC.

The rearrangement uses TRBV7-9 and TRBJ2-2, with a possible D match to TRBD2 (5 bases). The CDR3 consists of 15 residues. Germline values: CDR1 SEHNR, CDR2 FQNEAQ (reference sequence). Trimming pared 8 bases from V and 0 bases from J, leaving 13 bases between. CDR3 nucleotide sequence: TGTGCCAGCGTTGCGAGCGGACCGAACACCGGGGAGCTGTTTTTT. It codes for CASVASGPNTGELFF.

This rearrangement joins TRBV29-1 to TRBJ1-1, with TRBD1 as a possible D gene (5 bases). Germline V lookup: CDR1 SQVTM, CDR2 ANQGSEA. The CDR3 is 13 amino acids. Deletions cut 6 bases from V and 6 bases from J, with 17 bases between. The CDR3 DNA reads TGCAGCGTGATTCTCTCCGGGACCTCTGAAGCTTTCTTT. This codes for CSVILSGTSEAFF.

The rearrangement links TRBV15 to TRBJ2-3, with 12 nucleotides matching TRBD1. After removal of 3 bases from V and 4 bases from J, the junction contained 11 bases not matched to a gene. CDR1 is LNHNV, CDR2 YYDKDF, per germline (reference sequence). This CDR3 has 18 amino acids. The DNA of the CDR3 is TGTGCCACCAGCAGGAATTTCCCCGGGACAGGGGGCTCAGATACGCAGTATTTT. It yields the protein CATSRNFPGTGGSDTQYF.

This rearrangement joins TRBV7-2 to TRBJ2-7; D is tentatively TRBD1 or TRBD2 (6 bases each). The CDR3 has 14 amino acids. V was pared by 1 base and J by 5 bases, with 12 bases between. In germline, CDR1 is SGHTA, CDR2 FQGNSA. The CDR3: CASSLGGGQHEQYF. The CDR3 region has the DNA TGTGCCAGCAGCTTAGGAGGGGGGCAGCACGAGCAGTACTTC.